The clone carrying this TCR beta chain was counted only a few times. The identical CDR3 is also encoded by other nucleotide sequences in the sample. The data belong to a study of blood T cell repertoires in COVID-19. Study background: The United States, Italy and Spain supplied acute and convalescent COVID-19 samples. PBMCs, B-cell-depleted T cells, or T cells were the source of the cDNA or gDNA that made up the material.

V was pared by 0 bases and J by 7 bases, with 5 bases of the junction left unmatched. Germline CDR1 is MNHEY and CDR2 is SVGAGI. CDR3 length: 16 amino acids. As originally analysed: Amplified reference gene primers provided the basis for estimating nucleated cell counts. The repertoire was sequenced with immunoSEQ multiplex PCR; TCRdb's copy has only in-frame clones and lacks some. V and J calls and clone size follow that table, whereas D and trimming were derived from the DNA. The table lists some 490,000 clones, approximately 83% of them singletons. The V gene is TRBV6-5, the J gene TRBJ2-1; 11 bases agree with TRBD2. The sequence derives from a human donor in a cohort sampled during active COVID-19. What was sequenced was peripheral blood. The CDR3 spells CASSYSSGRAGNEQFF. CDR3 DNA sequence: TGTGCCAGCAGTTACTCTAGCGGGAGGGCCGGGAATGAGCAGTTCTTC.